One and the same sample provided the 3 T cell receptor beta chains below, sequenced in a study of vaccination and CD4 T cells after COVID-19. At the Johns Hopkins FTIC core, DNA taken from cultured CD4+ T cells was sequenced by way of the Oncomine TCR Beta short-read assay. One entry per CDR3 protein results from TCRdb running MiXCR on the PCR reads. The sample yields about 17,000 distinct CDR3 sequences, over 40% seen once. Time point noted: late sampling 161 to 241 days after vaccination in three convalescent patients. Described treatment: roughly 10-day PBMC culture with coronavirus spike peptide pools or control peptides (ViraFEST assay). Their antigens are not known. Sequencing was performed on CD4+ T cells from blood, cultured in vitro, taken about 7 months after SARS-CoV-2 vaccination. These receptors were collected from a human donor who had recovered from COVID-19.

The V and J genes are TRBV11-3 and TRBJ2-6; TRBD1 is a possible D gene (6 bases). CDR1 is SGHNT, CDR2 YENEEA, per germline. The length of the CDR3 is 15 residues. V lost 4 bases to trimming and J lost 0 bases, with 7 bases between them. The CDR3 sequence is CASSYRVSGANVLTF. The CDR3 DNA is TGTGCCAGCAGCTACAGGGTCTCTGGGGCCAACGTCCTGACTTTC.

This rearrangement joins TRBV7-9 to TRBJ2-1, with D maybe TRBD2 (5 bases). The CDR3 is 14 amino acids. V lost 1 base and J lost 6, with 10 bases in between. CDR1 SEHNR and CDR2 FQNEAQ come from the germline V gene (reference sequence). The CDR3 sequence is CASSLDSGGNEQFF. CDR3 DNA sequence: TGTGCCAGCAGCTTAGACAGTGGAGGCAATGAGCAGTTCTTC.

The chain uses TRBV5-6 and TRBJ2-7; 7 nucleotides align to TRBD1. Germline V gene sequence: CDR1 SGHDT, CDR2 YYEEEE. The CDR3 spans 14 residues. The ends lost 0 bases at V and 9 bases at J; junction bases unmatched: 9. The CDR3 nucleotides are TGTGCCAGCAGCTTGGTATCGGCCAGGGGGATGCAGTACTTC. It translates to CASSLVSARGMQYF.